This T cell receptor beta chain came from a study of cytotoxic CD8 clonotypes in ibrutinib-treated CLL. Method: immunoSEQ multiplex PCR; TCRdb's copy keeps in-frame clones and lacks some. Of about 140,000 clones listed, 91% are singletons. Germline CDR1 is MGHRA and CDR2 is YSYEKL. Trimming removed 4 bases from V and 1 base from J, with 20 bases in between. This CDR3 has 17 residues. Notes on the study in general: Before falling back toward baseline at progression, clonality had risen at the time of ibrutinib response. Public clonotypes proved infrequent, and on treatment they shrank or remained steady. At baseline, clonality was higher than in age-matched healthy donors and correlated with CD8+ counts.

Notes on this clone: The antigen is not known.

This receptor was obtained from a human donor with chronic lymphocytic leukemia. The chain carries TRBV4-1 and TRBJ2-7, with D maybe TRBD2 (6 bases). The specimen comprised PBMCs, sampled after 12 months of ibrutinib treatment. CDR3: CASSRSLDGSGSYEQYF. The CDR3 nucleotides read TGCGCCAGCAGCCGATCTCTCGATGGTAGCGGTTCCTACGAGCAGTACTTC.